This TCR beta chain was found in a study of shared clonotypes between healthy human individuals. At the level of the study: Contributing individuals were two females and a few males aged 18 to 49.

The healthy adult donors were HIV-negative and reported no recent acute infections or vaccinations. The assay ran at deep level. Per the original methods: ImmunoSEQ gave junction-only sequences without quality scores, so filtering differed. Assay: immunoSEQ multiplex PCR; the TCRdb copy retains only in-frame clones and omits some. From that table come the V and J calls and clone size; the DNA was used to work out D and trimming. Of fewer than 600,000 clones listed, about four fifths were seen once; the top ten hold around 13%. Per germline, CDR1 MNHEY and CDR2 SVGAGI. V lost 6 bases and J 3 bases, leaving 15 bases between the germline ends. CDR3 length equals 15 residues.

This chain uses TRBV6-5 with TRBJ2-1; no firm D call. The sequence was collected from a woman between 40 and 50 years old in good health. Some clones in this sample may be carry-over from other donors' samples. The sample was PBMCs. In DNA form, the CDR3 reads TGTGCCAGCAGAACGGGCGGATCCGACTACAATGAGCAGTTCTTC. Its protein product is CASRTGGSDYNEQFF.